This entry concerns a single T cell receptor (beta chain). Its antigen is not known. This entry is derived from a study of cytomegalovirus exposure and HLA in healthy donors. Study outcomes and limitations: Equally common other TCR beta chains were less clonally expanded than HLA-associated ones, a later analysis found. The Asian-associated ancestry cluster reportedly had fewer N-insertions than the roughly 700-donor mean in a later analysis. Later analysis showed TCR association rates varying by HLA locus, highest for DRB1 and lowest for HLA-C.

Use of 60 Vbeta and 13 Jbeta primers characterized the PCR. The method was immunoSEQ multiplex PCR; TCRdb's version includes in-frame clones alone and lacks a portion of them. The table has some 180,000 clones, 78% seen once; the top ten hold 2.9%. In germline, CDR1 is KGHSH, CDR2 LQKENI. This CDR3 is 15 amino acids long. Trimming took 2 bases from V and 1 from J, leaving 8 bases between them. The sequencing input was PBMCs. The sequence came from a female donor in good health and CMV-seronegative. V gene TRBV18 combines with J gene TRBJ2-2, with D maybe TRBD1 (6 bases). The CDR3 region has the DNA TGTGCCAGCTCACCAGGCAGGGGGAACACCGGGGAGCTGTTTTTT. Its protein is CASSPGRGNTGELFF.